This is a list of T cell receptor beta chains from one sample in a study of T cells in Graves' hyperthyroidism and ophthalmopathy. Via MiXCR, TCRdb re-called the multiplex PCR reads, giving one row per CDR3 protein. Of about 270,000 distinct CDR3 sequences listed, about 15% are singletons. Sequencing input: blood. The receptors here all came from a woman aged 45-65 years with Graves' hyperthyroidism that later progressed to Graves' ophthalmopathy. Each CDR3 is given with its conserved first and last residue. A D gene is named only where the DNA matches it firmly. Part of the rows lack a size; the others show once, few, many or a class for expanded clones.

many,TRBV6-1,NA,TRBJ2-1,CASTTLGSGEQFF,TGTGCCAGCACGACTCTTGGTTCGGGGGAGCAGTTCTTC
NA,TRBV28,TRBD1,TRBJ1-1,CASRGTGMNTEAFF,TGTGCCAGCAGGGGGACAGGCATGAACACTGAAGCTTTCTTT
NA,TRBV11-2,NA,TRBJ2-1,CASSWEAGEQFF,TGTGCCAGCAGCTGGGAAGCCGGGGAGCAGTTCTTC
many,TRBV2,NA,TRBJ2-4,CASRSAPAKNIQYF,TGTGCCAGCAGGAGCGCCCCAGCCAAAAACATTCAGTACTTC
NA,TRBV19,NA,TRBJ1-1,CASTPTGWDTEAFF,TGTGCCAGTACTCCTACAGGGTGGGACACTGAAGCTTTCTTT
many,TRBV18,NA,TRBJ1-2,CASSPLGGAGYTF,TGTGCCAGCTCACCACTTGGGGGTGCTGGCTACACCTTC
NA,TRBV12-5,NA,TRBJ1-1,CASGLWGPNTEAFF,TGTGCTAGTGGCCTCTGGGGGCCGAACACTGAAGCTTTCTTT
many,TRBV5-1,NA,TRBJ1-1,CASSLDRAGSEAFF,TGCGCCAGCAGCTTGGACAGGGCCGGATCTGAAGCTTTCTTT
NA,TRBV5-5,NA,TRBJ2-7,CAGSFPQGVYEQYF,TGTGCCGGCAGCTTCCCACAGGGAGTCTACGAGCAGTACTTC
NA,TRBV4-1,TRBD1,TRBJ1-5,CASRHSAGTGGDQPQHF,TGCGCCAGCAGGCACTCCGCTGGGACAGGGGGCGATCAGCCCCAGCATTTT
many,TRBV2,NA,TRBJ2-3,CATLPRGLEGTDTQYF,TGTGCCACCCTCCCCCGGGGGCTAGAGGGCACAGATACGCAGTATTTT
many,TRBV3-1,NA,TRBJ2-3,CATGGVSSTDTQYF,TGTGCCACCGGCGGAGTCTCTAGCACAGATACGCAGTATTTT
NA,TRBV5-6,NA,TRBJ2-5,CASSLVLGSQETQYF,TGTGCCAGCAGCTTGGTTCTGGGATCCCAAGAGACCCAGTACTTC
many,TRBV6-7,TRBD1,TRBJ2-7,CASSQGTGWWYEQYF,TGTGCCAGCAGTCAGGGGACAGGGTGGTGGTACGAGCAGTACTTC
NA,TRBV20-1,TRBD2,TRBJ2-1,CSARESSGSTYEQFF,TGCAGTGCTAGAGAGTCTAGCGGGAGTACCTATGAGCAGTTCTTC
many,TRBV6-1,NA,TRBJ1-2,CASSEMRVYGYTF,TGTGCCAGCAGTGAAATGAGGGTTTATGGCTACACCTTC
many,TRBV11-2,NA,TRBJ2-2,CASSLDQREGGTGELFF,TGTGCCAGCAGCTTAGACCAGAGGGAAGGTGGCACCGGGGAGCTGTTTTTT
medium-sized,TRBV7-3,TRBD2,TRBJ2-7,CASSLGLGSYEQYF,TGTGCCAGCAGCTTAGGACTAGGATCCTACGAGCAGTACTTC
many,TRBV3-1,NA,TRBJ1-3,CASSPTTSGNTIYF,TGTGCCAGCAGCCCTACCACCTCTGGAAACACCATATATTTT
many,TRBV2,TRBD2,TRBJ2-1,CASTRASGRAAGVTIREFF,TGTGCCAGCACCAGAGCTAGCGGGAGGGCCGCCGGGGTTACAATTAGGGAGTTCTTC
many,TRBV20-1,NA,TRBJ2-1,CSASKSGVYNEQFF,TGCAGTGCGTCAAAGAGTGGGGTTTACAATGAGCAGTTCTTC
many,TRBV6-1,NA,TRBJ1-2,CASSDLGHTPNYGYTF,TGTGCCAGCAGTGATCTCGGACATACTCCTAACTATGGCTACACCTTC
few,TRBV5-4,TRBD2,TRBJ2-2,CASSLEEGGPNTGELFF,TGTGCCAGCAGCTTGGAAGAGGGAGGGCCTAACACCGGGGAGCTGTTTTTT
few,TRBV4-1,NA,TRBJ2-5,CASSQDRWRQQETQYF,TGCGCCAGCAGCCAAGATCGCTGGAGGCAGCAAGAGACCCAGTACTTC
many,TRBV28,TRBD1,TRBJ1-5,CASSPSDRVPQHF,TGTGCCAGCAGCCCCTCTGACAGGGTACCCCAGCATTTT
many,TRBV27,NA,TRBJ1-1,CASSPFIPNTEAFF,TGTGCCAGCAGTCCGTTCATACCGAACACTGAAGCTTTCTTT
few,TRBV19,TRBD1,TRBJ1-2,CASQTGQGAEGYGYTF,TGTGCCAGCCAAACGGGACAGGGGGCTGAGGGCTATGGCTACACCTTC
many,TRBV12-3/TRBV12-4,NA,TRBJ2-3,CASSLQTGLGQYF,TGTGCCAGCAGTCTCCAGACCGGGTTGGGGCAGTATTTT
NA,TRBV28,TRBD2,TRBJ2-7,CASSLRVAGGTYEQYF,TGTGCCAGCAGTTTGAGGGTAGCGGGAGGGACATACGAGCAGTACTTC
NA,TRBV9,NA,TRBJ1-1,CASSVEGFNTEAFF,TGTGCCAGCAGCGTAGAAGGGTTCAACACTGAAGCTTTCTTT
many,TRBV12-3/TRBV12-4,NA,TRBJ2-1,CASSFQGGGEQFF,TGTGCCAGCAGTTTCCAGGGGGGGGGCGAGCAGTTCTTC
few,TRBV7-3,NA,TRBJ2-7,CASSLVGLRDGPYEQYF,TGTGCCAGCAGCTTAGTCGGCCTCCGGGACGGCCCCTACGAGCAGTACTTC
NA,TRBV14,NA,TRBJ2-7,CASSQDQRSEQYF,TGTGCCAGCAGCCAAGATCAAAGATCCGAGCAGTACTTC
many,TRBV20-1,TRBD1,TRBJ2-3,CSARDGRQGRTDTQYF,TGCAGTGCTAGAGATGGGAGACAGGGGCGGACAGATACGCAGTATTTT
many,TRBV20-1,TRBD1,TRBJ2-7,CSASSTGKGEQYF,TGCAGTGCTTCCTCGACAGGGAAGGGCGAGCAGTACTTC
many,TRBV27,NA,TRBJ2-2,CASSFARGISGELFF,TGTGCCAGCAGTTTTGCCCGCGGAATAAGCGGGGAGCTGTTTTTT
many,TRBV5-5,TRBD1,TRBJ2-4,CASSRRVGTERNFRYF,TGTGCCAGCAGCCGAAGGGTCGGGACAGAGCGAAATTTTCGGTACTTC
many,TRBV29-1,TRBD1,TRBJ2-3,CSVGQGWDTDTQYF,TGCAGCGTTGGACAGGGTTGGGACACAGATACGCAGTATTTT
NA,TRBV29-1,NA,TRBJ2-7,CSVEDRGASGREQYF,TGCAGCGTTGAAGATCGAGGGGCCTCGGGCCGTGAGCAGTACTTC
many,TRBV5-5,NA,TRBJ2-6,CASSLASFGGANVLTF,TGTGCCAGCAGCTTGGCGAGTTTTGGTGGGGCCAACGTCCTGACTTTC
many,TRBV30,TRBD1,TRBJ2-1,CAWGTGTTLDEQFF,TGTGCCTGGGGGACAGGGACTACGCTGGATGAGCAGTTCTTC
many,TRBV18,NA,TRBJ2-7,CASSPRDEQYF,TGTGCCAGCTCACCTAGGGACGAGCAGTACTTC
few,TRBV3-1,TRBD1,TRBJ1-3,CASSHHFTGVGNTIYF,TGTGCCAGCAGCCACCATTTTACAGGGGTGGGAAACACCATATATTTT
many,TRBV25-1,NA,TRBJ2-1,CASSDARPGAGDEQFF,TGTGCCAGCAGTGACGCGAGGCCGGGGGCCGGCGATGAGCAGTTCTTC